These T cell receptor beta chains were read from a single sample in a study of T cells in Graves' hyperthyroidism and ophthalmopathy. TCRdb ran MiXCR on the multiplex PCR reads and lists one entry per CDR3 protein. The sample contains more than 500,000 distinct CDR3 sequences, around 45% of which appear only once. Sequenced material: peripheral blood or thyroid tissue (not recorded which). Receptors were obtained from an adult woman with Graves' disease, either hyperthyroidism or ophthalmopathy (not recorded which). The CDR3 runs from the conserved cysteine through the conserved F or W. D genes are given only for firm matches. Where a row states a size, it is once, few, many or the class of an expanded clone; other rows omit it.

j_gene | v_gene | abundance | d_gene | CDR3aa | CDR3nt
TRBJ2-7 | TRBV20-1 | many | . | CSAELGGESYEQYF | TGCAGTGCCGAGTTAGGGGGGGAATCCTACGAGCAGTACTTC
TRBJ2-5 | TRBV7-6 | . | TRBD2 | CASSQRLAGQETQYF | TGTGCCAGCAGCCAGAGACTAGCGGGACAAGAGACCCAGTACTTC
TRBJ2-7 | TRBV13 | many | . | CASSLGSPEQYF | TGTGCCAGCAGCTTAGGGAGTCCTGAGCAGTACTTC
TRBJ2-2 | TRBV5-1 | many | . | CASSTGTFTGELFF | TGCGCCAGCAGCACCGGGACTTTCACCGGGGAGCTGTTTTTT
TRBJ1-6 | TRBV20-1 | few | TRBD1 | CSATRGQGHNSPLHF | TGCAGTGCCACTAGAGGACAGGGACACAATTCACCCCTCCACTTT
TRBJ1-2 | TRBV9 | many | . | CASSVDVNYGYTF | TGTGCCAGCAGCGTAGACGTTAACTATGGCTACACCTTC
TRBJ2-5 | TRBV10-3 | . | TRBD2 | CAISERADGRVGETQYF | TGTGCCATCAGTGAGAGAGCGGACGGGAGGGTGGGGGAGACCCAGTACTTC
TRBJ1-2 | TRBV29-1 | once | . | CRRVAGSYGYTF | TGCAGGCGGGTGGCAGGGTCCTATGGCTACACCTTC
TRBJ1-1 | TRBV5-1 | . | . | CASSRANANTGGQGTEAFF | TGCGCCAGCAGCCGAGCGAATGCGAACACCGGGGGCCAAGGCACTGAAGCTTTCTTT
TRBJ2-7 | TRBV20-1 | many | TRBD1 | CSALRGRGRRGRYEQYF | TGCAGTGCCCTGAGAGGCAGGGGGCGCAGGGGTAGATACGAGCAGTACTTC
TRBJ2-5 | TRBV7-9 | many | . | CAGLGGETQYF | TGTGCCGGCCTGGGGGGAGAGACCCAGTACTTC